In this sample, the clone carrying this T cell receptor beta chain turned up many times. Its antigen is still unknown. The data stem from a study of Graves' ophthalmopathy and Graves' hyperthyroidism. For the study at large: Prior to any treatment, peripheral blood was collected at the time of initial diagnosis.

Amplified material comprised TCR beta CDR3 regions derived from RNA transcripts. First-round RT-PCR used HTBI primers; second-round multiplex PCR followed. TCRdb called the multiplex PCR reads again in MiXCR, with one record for every CDR3 protein. The sample holds some 400,000 distinct CDR3 sequences, 15% to 20% seen once. The diagnostic workup employed clinical symptoms, serum thyroxine, TRAb, thyroid ultrasound and orbital computed tomography. The CDR3 length is 16 residues. Trimming removed 2 bases at V and 8 bases at J, with 19 bases between. The germline gives CDR1 MDHEN, CDR2 SYDVKM. Study-level findings and limits: Most thyroid-expanded clonotypes exceeding 0.001 frequency were also found in blood.

Input material: peripheral blood. The source of this sequence is a young woman with Graves' ophthalmopathy. The chain joins TRBV28 to TRBJ1-5, with D maybe TRBD1 (5 bases). The CDR3 region has the DNA TGTGCCAGCAGTTTACCGCTGGGGGATAGAGGTAAGCCCCAGCATTTT. This codes for CASSLPLGDRGKPQHF.